The next 13 T cell receptor beta chains were all read from a single sample in a study of PD-1 blockade in classical Hodgkin lymphoma. Noted time point: cycle 4 day 1 (C4D1), after six to seven weeks of nivolumab. Exposure to brentuximab vedotin varied, and each patient had relapsed following autologous stem cell transplantation. The method was immunoSEQ multiplex PCR; TCRdb's version includes in-frame clones alone and lacks a portion of them. The sample yields about 47,000 clones, approximately 80% seen once. This sample comprised peripheral blood mononuclear cells (PBMCs), obtained before the fourth cycle of nivolumab. The receptor source for this set is a human donor with classical Hodgkin lymphoma.

For this clone: Other DNA sequences of this sample code for an identical CDR3. The chain carries TRBV6-6 and TRBJ2-2, with no clear D. The germline CDR1 and CDR2 sequences are MNHNY and SVGAGI (reference sequence). Trimming pared 4 bases from V and 4 bases from J, leaving 1 base between. This CDR3 is 11 amino acids long. The CDR3 region is CASSSTGELFF. The CDR3, as DNA: TGTGCCAGCAGTTCCACCGGGGAGCTGTTTTTT.

J is TRBJ1-4 and V is TRBV18; 8 positions match TRBD1. Trimming took 6 bases from V and 3 from J; bases not matched to a gene: 3. The CDR3 is 14 residues long. Germline V gene lookup returns CDR1 KGHSH and CDR2 LQKENI. CDR3 sequence: CASSQGAPNEKLFF. For the CDR3, the DNA is TGTGCCAGCTCCCAGGGGGCACCTAATGAAAAACTGTTTTTT. The whole variable domain, filled in from reference TRBV18 and TRBJ1-4, reads NAGVMQNPRHLVRRRGQEARLRCSPMKGHSHVYWYRQLPEEGLKFMVYLQKENIIDESGMPKERFSAEFPKEGPSILRIQQVVRGDSAAYFCASSQGAPNEKLFFGSGTQLSVL.

The chain recombines TRBV6-5 with TRBJ2-7; 11 positions match TRBD1. The junction had 10 bases not matched to a gene; V was cut back by 4 bases and J by 5 bases. The CDR3 loop spans 16 amino acids. Germline V gene sequence: CDR1 MNHEY, CDR2 SVGAGI. The chain's CDR3 is CASSSHGTGGNNEQYF. The CDR3, as DNA: TGTGCCAGCAGTTCGCACGGGACAGGGGGAAACAACGAGCAGTACTTC.

This chain uses TRBV28 with TRBJ1-3; D call uncertain. The CDR3 extends over 14 amino acids. The germline V and J ends were trimmed by 5 bases and 0 bases, with 8 bases remaining between them. Germline V gene lookup returns CDR1 MDHEN and CDR2 SYDVKM. CDR3 protein: CASSNSGSGNTIYF. The CDR3 DNA is TGTGCCAGCAGTAACAGTGGCTCTGGAAACACCATATATTTT.

The V call is TRBV2, the J call TRBJ2-3; a weak D match, TRBD2 (6 bases). V lost 8 bases and J 3 bases, leaving 15 bases between the germline ends. Looked up from germline, CDR1 is SNHLY and CDR2 is FYNNEI. This CDR3 contains 14 residues. CDR3 loop: CASPSVGGTDTQYF. The CDR3 coding sequence is TGTGCCAGCCCTTCAGTCGGGGGAACAGATACGCAGTATTTT. The variable domain in full, completed from reference TRBV2 and TRBJ2-3, reads EPEVTQTPSHQVTQMGQEVILRCVPISNHLYFYWYRQILGQKVEFLVSFYNNEISEKSEIFDDQFSVERPDGSNFTLKIRSTKLEDSAMYFCASPSVGGTDTQYFGPGTRLTVL.

This rearrangement joins TRBV28 to TRBJ2-6; D not resolved. The CDR3 totals 16 residues. From germline, CDR1 is MDHEN and CDR2 SYDVKM. Trimming removed 6 bases from V and 1 base from J, with 13 bases in between. CDR3 region: CASSGRGASGANVLTF. CDR3 sequence (DNA): TGTGCCAGCAGCGGACGCGGAGCATCTGGGGCCAACGTCCTGACTTTC.

V gene TRBV6-5 combines with J gene TRBJ1-1; a weak D match, TRBD1 (6 bases). Looked up from germline, CDR1 is MNHEY and CDR2 is SVGAGI. This CDR3 has 11 residues. V was pared by 7 bases and J by 7 bases, with 10 bases between. The CDR3 sequence is CASNLQGEAFF. Here the CDR3 DNA reads TGTGCCAGCAACTTACAGGGTGAAGCTTTCTTT.

There are a few counts of this clone. The CDR3 bases are TGTGCCAGCAGCTCCCTGACAGACAGGGACTATGGCTACACCTTC. Protein product: CASSSLTDRDYGYTF. The V and J genes are TRBV7-2 and TRBJ1-2, with 7 bases aligning to TRBD1. V shed 4 bases, J shed 3 bases, and the junction held 8 bases outside the gene matches. Germline lookup yields CDR1 SGHTA and CDR2 FQGNSA. The CDR3 covers 15 residues.

The rearrangement links TRBV6-6 to TRBJ1-6; D gene ambiguous. There are 13 residues in the CDR3. The V end was cut by 7 bases, the J end by 5 bases, with 9 bases between. Per the germline V gene, CDR1 is MNHNY and CDR2 is SVGAGI (reference sequence). The CDR3 sequence: CASMLGDNSPLHF. CDR3 bases: TGTGCCAGCATGCTGGGAGATAATTCACCCCTCCACTTT.

The J gene is TRBJ1-2, the V gene TRBV5-1; D gene ambiguous. Per the germline V gene, CDR1 is SGHRS and CDR2 is YFSETQ. The germline V and J ends were trimmed by 0 bases and 7 bases, with 10 bases remaining between them. The CDR3 is made up of 13 amino acids. In DNA form, the CDR3 reads TGCGCCAGCAGCTTGGGAAAGGAGGGTGGCTACACCTTC. Encoded protein: CASSLGKEGGYTF.

The V call is TRBV27, the J call TRBJ1-1; D possibly corresponds to TRBD1 (6 bases). CDR1 and CDR2 from the germline V gene are MNHEY and SMNVEV (reference sequence). Trimming removed 4 bases at V and 1 base at J, with 22 bases between. There are 18 residues in the CDR3. The CDR3 protein is CASSYGDKLHPGNTEAFF. CDR3 DNA: TGTGCCAGCAGTTATGGGGACAAGCTTCACCCCGGGAACACTGAAGCTTTCTTT.

The chain recombines TRBV5-4 with TRBJ2-5, with D possibly TRBD1 on 5 matching bases. The V gene lost 1 base and the J gene lost 2 bases, with 9 bases spanning the gap. This CDR3 has 14 amino acids. Germline V gene sequence: CDR1 SGHNT, CDR2 YYREEE (reference sequence). This CDR3 reads CASSLSGKQETQYF. The CDR3 bases are TGTGCCAGCAGCTTGTCAGGGAAACAAGAGACCCAGTACTTC.

The chain employs TRBV7-8 and TRBJ1-1, with D uncertain. CDR3 length: 14 amino acids. Germline V gene sequence: CDR1 SGHVS, CDR2 FQNEAQ. Between the trimmed V and J ends, which lost 1 base and 5 bases, there was a span of 11 bases. This chain's CDR3 is CASSLGSGRTEAFF. The CDR3 bases are TGTGCCAGCAGCTTAGGATCCGGGAGGACTGAAGCTTTCTTT.